This note documents a single T cell receptor (beta chain) sequence. What it recognizes is unknown. One junction end disagrees with the germline gene, perhaps due to a read error. The CDR3 is 15 residues long. The germline V gene has CDR1 SGHAT and CDR2 FQNNGV. These data come from a study of CD8+CD57+ T cells in acquired aplastic anemia. Across the study: Sorted CD4+ and CD8+ cells yielded DNA averaging around 3 ug. Points from the study as a whole: Both patients and controls carried the same twenty-nine CD8+ CDR3 sequences.

CDR3 and TCR beta VDJ profiling relied on a genomic DNA template. TCRdb re-called the reads with MiXCR, one entry per CDR3 protein. The sample holds fewer than 250,000 distinct CDR3 sequences, roughly half seen once. The sequence was collected from a human donor in good health, serving as a control. The sample comprised sorted CD4+, CD8+, or CD8+CD57+ T cells (not recorded which) from PBMCs. The rearrangement links TRBV11-2 to TRBJ1-2; D is possibly TRBD1 (5 bases). In nucleotides, the CDR3 is TGTGCCAGCAGCTTGGGGGAAGGGCAAGGGTATGGCTACGCCTTC. Protein sequence: CASSLGEGQGYGYAF.